The present entry profiles one T cell receptor (beta chain) with its context. Its antigen is not known. The sample originates from a study of cytomegalovirus exposure and HLA in healthy donors. Findings and limits, study-wide: With DRB1 most and HLA-C fewest, TCR association rates differed between HLA loci in a later analysis.

Primers for the PCR totalled 60 Vbeta and 13 Jbeta. Some clones are missing from TCRdb's copy, which holds only in-frame ones; the method was immunoSEQ multiplex PCR. The sample yields about 140,000 clones, 60% to 80% seen once. Sequencing was performed on PBMCs. The clonotype was recovered from a woman aged 25-40 years in good health and CMV-seronegative.

The CDR3 reads CASSPKPGRETQYF. The CDR3 DNA sequence: TGCGCCAGCAGCCCAAAGCCGGGAAGGGAGACCCAGTACTTC. The V gene is TRBV5-1, the J gene TRBJ2-5; D might be TRBD2 (5 bases). The V gene lost 4 bases and the J gene lost 5 bases, with 15 bases spanning the gap. Germline V gene lookup returns CDR1 SGHRS and CDR2 YFSETQ. This CDR3 has 14 residues.